This record covers a single T cell receptor beta chain. Per the original data handling: It was from CDR3 differences across clinicopathological groups that a distant-metastasis classifier for papillary thyroid cancer was built. TCRdb reanalyzed the PCR reads with MiXCR. The V and J calls, along with clone size, are taken from TCRdb and not from the paper's own processing. The profile shows tens of thousands of clones, 28% of them singletons. This sample was included in a study of metastatic and nonmetastatic thyroid tumors. Across the study: The study looked at repertoires side by side in blood and in tumor or nodule tissue from malignant and benign thyroid patients.

Each patient came to thyroid surgery without any prior treatment (of any kind). Trimming took off 5 bases at V and 5 bases at J, with 16 bases between the two ends. This CDR3 comprises 14 residues. Germline CDR1 reads DFQATT; CDR2 reads SNEGSKA (reference sequence). Input material: tumor tissue. This TCR was sampled from a male donor with papillary thyroid cancer or a benign thyroid nodule (not recorded which). Some clones in this sample may be carry-over from other donors' samples. V and J are TRBV20-1 and TRBJ1-5; D is undetermined. The CDR3: CSASSAFEDQPQHF. The CDR3 nucleotides read TGCAGTGCTTCGTCAGCGTTTGAGGATCAGCCCCAGCATTTT.